The present T cell receptor beta chain was sequenced within a study of blood T cell repertoires in COVID-19. About the research overall: Acute-phase and convalescent COVID-19 samples originated in the United States, Italy and Spain. The cDNA or gDNA used as material had been derived from T cells, B-cell-depleted T cells, or PBMCs.

Original processing methods: Amplification of reference gene primers was used by the study to estimate nucleated cell counts. TCRdb's table, derived via immunoSEQ multiplex PCR, lists solely in-frame clones and lacks some. Clone size and V and J calls were adopted from that table, with D and trimming inferred from the DNA. The sample has about 130,000 clones; roughly two thirds are singletons. V gave up 0 bases and J gave up 6 bases, with 13 bases separating them. This CDR3 contains 15 residues. CDR1 SGDLS and CDR2 YYNGEE come from the germline V gene. This clonotype originated in a woman in her 70s with acute or convalescent COVID-19. The rearrangement uses TRBV9 and TRBJ1-5, with D possibly TRBD1 on 5 matching bases. Sequencing input: peripheral blood. The CDR3: CASSVGGGEGQPQHF. The CDR3 bases are TGTGCCAGCAGCGTAGGCGGGGGGGAAGGTCAGCCCCAGCATTTT.